A single sample is the source of the 32 T cell receptor beta chains below, sequenced in a study of blood T cell repertoires in COVID-19 (TCRdb year 2020). Receptor amplification or capture employed the immunoSEQ multiplex PCR assay. TCRdb's version of the immuneACCESS table is confined to in-frame rearrangements and falls short of the full clone set. An unresolved V gene accounts for under half of the shortfall where checked; the remainder is of unknown origin. A total of about 200,000 clones appear in this sample, more than 75% of them only once. Of the sample, about 20% falls within the top ten clones. The sequenced material came from peripheral blood. The source is a person in their 70s with COVID-19, enrolled during active disease.

This clone was observed once. V gene TRBV6-5 combines with J gene TRBJ2-7, with TRBD2 identical over 10 bases. J gave up 4 bases and V 5 bases, and 5 bases lay outside the gene matches. The CDR3 sequence is 14 residues long. The germline V gene has CDR1 MNHEY and CDR2 SVGAGI. In DNA form, the CDR3 reads TGTGCCAGCAGTAATAGCGGGAGGCCTTACGAGCAGTACTTC. Translation gives CASSNSGRPYEQYF.

This clone was detected only once. The gene calls are TRBV5-1 and TRBJ2-1, with D possibly matching TRBD1 (6 bases). Germline lookup yields CDR1 SGHRS and CDR2 YFSETQ. Trimming left V 5 bases short and J 0 bases short, with 15 bases between. This CDR3 comprises 16 residues. The CDR3 region is CASSLTRGGSYNEQFF. The CDR3 coding sequence is TGCGCCAGCAGTCTGACCAGGGGTGGCTCCTACAATGAGCAGTTCTTC. Complete variable domain (other parts from reference TRBV5-1 and TRBJ2-1): KAGVTQTPRYLIKTRGQQVTLSCSPISGHRSVSWYQQTPGQGLQFLFEYFSETQRNKGNFPGRFSGRQFSNSRSEMNVSTLELGDSALYLCASSLTRGGSYNEQFFGPGTRLTVL.

This chain joins TRBV5-1 and TRBJ2-2; maybe TRBD1 (5 bases). CDR3 length equals 14 residues. V shed 0 bases and J shed 5 bases, with 8 bases lying between them. The germline V gene encodes CDR1 SGHRS and CDR2 YFSETQ. CDR3 in amino acids: CASSLGQLTGELFF. The CDR3 coding sequence is TGCGCCAGCAGCTTGGGACAGTTGACCGGGGAGCTGTTTTTT. Based on the CDR3 plus reference TRBV5-1 and TRBJ2-2, the full variable domain is KAGVTQTPRYLIKTRGQQVTLSCSPISGHRSVSWYQQTPGQGLQFLFEYFSETQRNKGNFPGRFSGRQFSNSRSEMNVSTLELGDSALYLCASSLGQLTGELFFGEGSRLTVL.

Concerning this clone: Other DNA sequences within the sample encode an identical CDR3. This chain joins TRBV5-4 and TRBJ2-5; TRBD2 aligns across 8 bases. J was trimmed by 5 bases and V by 1 base; bases with no gene match: 4. The germline V gene encodes CDR1 SGHNT and CDR2 YYREEE (reference sequence). This CDR3 spans 14 amino acids. CDR3 protein: CASSLSGGRETQYF. The DNA for the CDR3 is TGTGCCAGCAGCTTGTCGGGGGGGAGGGAGACCCAGTACTTC.

The chain links TRBV7-2 to TRBJ1-1; D is possibly TRBD1 (5 bases). Trimming took 1 base from V and 0 from J, leaving 9 bases between them. The CDR3 runs 15 residues. CDR1 is SGHTA, CDR2 FQGNSA, per germline. In DNA, the CDR3 is TGTGCCAGCAGCTTAGTCGGGGGAGTGAACACTGAAGCTTTCTTT. Its protein product is CASSLVGGVNTEAFF. The full variable domain, with the rest looked up from reference TRBV7-2 and TRBJ1-1, is GAGVSQSPSNKVTEKGKDVELRCDPISGHTALYWYRQSLGQGLEFLIYFQGNSAPDKSGLPSDRFSAERTGGSVSTLTIQRTQQEDSAVYLCASSLVGGVNTEAFFGQGTRLTVV.

V and J are TRBV24-1 and TRBJ2-3, with TRBD1 identical over 7 bases. The CDR3 contains 17 residues. The germline V gene encodes CDR1 KGHDR and CDR2 SFDVKD. Trimming cost V 4 bases and J 4 bases; bases outside gene matches: 13. The CDR3 is CATSDPPGTVDADTQYF. CDR3 DNA: TGTGCCACCAGTGACCCCCCTGGGACAGTGGACGCAGATACGCAGTATTTT.

This clone was detected once. The V call is TRBV7-9, the J call TRBJ1-6, with D maybe TRBD1 (5 bases). Germline V gene lookup returns CDR1 SEHNR and CDR2 FQNEAQ (reference sequence). The germline V and J ends were trimmed by 8 bases and 9 bases, with 17 bases remaining between them. The CDR3 is 14 residues long. CDR3 nucleotide sequence: TGTGCCAGCTTACCGGGGGGGTTGGTTTCACCCCTCCACTTT. Translation: CASLPGGLVSPLHF.

Only a few counts were recorded for this clone. The genes are TRBV27 and TRBJ1-2, with D perhaps TRBD1 (6 bases). V shed 6 bases and J shed 8 bases, with 16 bases lying between them. Looked up from germline, CDR1 is MNHEY and CDR2 is SMNVEV (reference sequence). The CDR3 totals 13 residues. The CDR3 DNA is TGTGCCAGCAGCACGATCAAAGGGGGAGGCTACACCTTC. This encodes CASSTIKGGGYTF.

The V gene is TRBV5-4, the J gene TRBJ2-7, with TRBD2 as a possible D gene (5 bases). Germline V gene data show CDR1 as SGHNT and CDR2 as YYREEE (reference sequence). This CDR3 region has 16 residues. V was cut by 1 base and J by 3 bases, with 17 bases left in between. The CDR3 DNA sequence: TGTGCCAGCAGCTTGAGTTTGGCCAGCGGAAGCTACGAGCAGTACTTC. It yields the protein CASSLSLASGSYEQYF.

This clone was detected a few times. V is TRBV7-8 and J is TRBJ2-7; 11 bases map to TRBD1. The CDR3 is made up of 15 amino acids. Per the germline V gene, CDR1 is SGHVS and CDR2 is FQNEAQ. The trim removed 2 bases at V and 4 bases at J, leaving 4 bases unmatched. CDR3 DNA sequence: TGTGCCAGCAGCTTAACCGGGACAGGGGGGTACGAGCAGTACTTC. Its translation is CASSLTGTGGYEQYF.

The rearrangement uses TRBV3-1 (or the pseudogene TRBV3-2) and TRBJ1-2; 8 nucleotides agree with TRBD1. This CDR3 has 16 amino acids. Germline CDR1 reads LGHDT; CDR2 reads YNNKEL (reference sequence). With V trimmed by 0 bases and J by 5 bases, 8 bases remained unmatched. CDR3: CASSQDRTGIYYGYTF. In DNA, the CDR3 is TGTGCCAGCAGCCAAGATCGGACAGGGATTTATTATGGCTACACCTTC.

The CDR3 bases are TGCGCCAGCAGCCAGGCCGCCGGGAGCAGTGAGCAGTTCTTC. As protein: CASSQAAGSSEQFF. J is TRBJ2-1 and V is TRBV4-3, with D possibly matching TRBD2 (6 bases). The CDR3 contains 14 residues. The germline CDR1 and CDR2 sequences are LGHNA and YSLEER. Trimming left V 3 bases short and J 9 bases short, with 15 bases between.

The chain recombines TRBV15 with TRBJ1-2; tentatively, D is TRBD1 (5 bases). Germline V gives CDR1 LNHNV, CDR2 YYDKDF (reference sequence). V lost 0 bases, J lost 5 bases, and 13 bases lay in between. This CDR3 has 15 amino acids. CDR3 residues: CATSRDPGVAYGYTF. In DNA form, the CDR3 reads TGTGCCACCAGCAGAGATCCGGGGGTTGCGTATGGCTACACCTTC.

The J gene is TRBJ1-4, the V gene TRBV5-6, with TRBD1 matching over 7 bases. V lost 3 bases, J lost 5 bases, and 4 bases stayed unmatched. The germline gives CDR1 SGHDT, CDR2 YYEEEE. CDR3 length: 14 residues. For the CDR3, the DNA is TGTGCCAGCAGCTCAGGGGGTAGAAATGAAAAACTGTTTTTT. It yields the protein CASSSGGRNEKLFF.

V is TRBV28 and J is TRBJ2-5; 9 nucleotides align to TRBD2. CDR3 length: 14 amino acids. The V segment lost 7 bases and the J segment 5 bases; nucleotides outside the gene matches: 8. Germline lookup yields CDR1 MDHEN and CDR2 SYDVKM. The CDR3: CASIAAGGGETQYF. As DNA, the CDR3 is TGTGCCAGCATTGCAGCGGGGGGCGGCGAGACCCAGTACTTC. Looking up the rest from reference TRBV28 and TRBJ2-5 gives the full variable domain: DVKVTQSSRYLVKRTGEKVFLECVQDMDHENMFWYRQDPGLGLRLIYFSYDVKMKEKGDIPEGYSVSREKKERFSLILESASTNQTSMYLCASIAAGGGETQYFGPGTRLLVL.

This rearrangement joins TRBV28 to TRBJ1-2, with a possible D match to TRBD1 (6 bases). V was trimmed by 3 bases and J by 5 bases, leaving 16 bases between them. This CDR3 region has 15 residues. The germline CDR1 and CDR2 sequences are MDHEN and SYDVKM. The DNA of the CDR3 is TGTGCCAGCAGTTTGAGCGGGACATCGATTTATGGCTACACCTTC. Translation gives CASSLSGTSIYGYTF.

The chain is built from TRBV5-1 and TRBJ2-2; a possible D gene is TRBD1 (7 bases). The V end was cut by 1 base, the J end by 6 bases, with 13 bases between. CDR1 SGHRS and CDR2 YFSETQ come from the germline V gene. The CDR3 loop spans 15 amino acids. CDR3 nucleotide sequence: TGCGCCAGCAGCTTGCGAGGAGGGGGCCCCGGGGAGCTGTTTTTT. Its translation: CASSLRGGGPGELFF.

The genes are TRBV13 and TRBJ2-1, with D maybe TRBD1 (7 bases). Germline CDR1 and CDR2: PRHDT and FYEKMQ (reference sequence). The CDR3 has 16 amino acids. With 3 bases removed from V and 12 bases from J, the gap between germline ends came to 24 bases. The CDR3 DNA sequence: TGTGCCAGCAGCTTCGCGGGACAGCTACCACCCATAGGGCAGTTCTTC. Residues: CASSFAGQLPPIGQFF.

This clone was recorded only once. This chain joins TRBV19 and TRBJ1-3, with D unclear. The CDR3 spans 14 residues. The V gene's germline CDR1 is LNHDA and CDR2 SQIVND (reference sequence). V shed 4 bases and J shed 0 bases, with 7 bases lying between them. The chain's CDR3 is CASSTTSSGNTIYF. CDR3 DNA: TGTGCCAGTAGTACCACAAGCTCTGGAAACACCATATATTTT. The complete variable domain, with remaining parts taken from reference TRBV19 and TRBJ1-3, reads DGGITQSPKYLFRKEGQNVTLSCEQNLNHDAMYWYRQDPGQGLRLIYYSQIVNDFQKGDIAEGYSVSREKKESFPLTVTSAQKNPTAFYLCASSTTSSGNTIYFGEGSWLTVV.

V gene TRBV20-1 combines with J gene TRBJ2-5; D gene ambiguous. CDR3 size: 11 residues. The V end was cut by 6 bases, the J end by 5 bases, with 10 bases between. CDR1 and CDR2 (germline): DFQATT, SNEGSKA (reference sequence). CDR3 sequence reads: CSAPLSETQYF. The CDR3 DNA follows: TGCAGTGCCCCCCTCTCTGAGACCCAGTACTTC.

The rearrangement links TRBV19 to TRBJ1-1; no clear D gene. The CDR3 is 15 amino acids. The V gene's germline CDR1 is LNHDA and CDR2 SQIVND (reference sequence). Trimming took off 8 bases at V and 5 bases at J, with 21 bases between the two ends. Here the CDR3 DNA reads TGTGCCAGTGACACCCCCGGACGCGGAGGGACTGAAGCTTTCTTT. Translating gives CASDTPGRGGTEAFF.

The rearrangement uses TRBV5-1 and TRBJ1-6; D possibly corresponds to TRBD1 (6 bases). Deletions cut 0 bases from V and 8 bases from J, with 12 bases between. Germline loops: CDR1 SGHRS, CDR2 YFSETQ. There are 15 residues in the CDR3. The CDR3 is CASSLDPGEHSPLHF. The CDR3 bases are TGCGCCAGCAGCTTGGATCCAGGGGAACATTCACCCCTCCACTTT. Full variable domain (rest looked up from reference TRBV5-1 and TRBJ1-6): KAGVTQTPRYLIKTRGQQVTLSCSPISGHRSVSWYQQTPGQGLQFLFEYFSETQRNKGNFPGRFSGRQFSNSRSEMNVSTLELGDSALYLCASSLDPGEHSPLHFGNGTRLTVT.

This chain connects TRBV4-3 to TRBJ2-5; D not certain. The CDR3 runs 13 residues. Trimming pared 1 base from V and 5 bases from J, leaving 8 bases between. In germline, CDR1 is LGHNA, CDR2 YSLEER. CDR3 nucleotide sequence: TGCGCCAGCAGCCAAGCGACTGGGGAGACCCAGTACTTC. It yields the protein CASSQATGETQYF.

This rearrangement joins TRBV6-4 to TRBJ2-5; 7 bases map to TRBD2. Germline V gives CDR1 MRHNA, CDR2 SNTAGT. This CDR3 comprises 14 residues. J was trimmed by 5 bases and V by 3 bases; bases with no gene match: 6. The CDR3 loop is CASSEGGGSETQYF. The CDR3, as DNA: TGTGCCAGCAGTGAGGGCGGGGGTTCGGAGACCCAGTACTTC.

V is TRBV27 and J is TRBJ2-1, with 8 bases lining up with TRBD2. Germline V lookup: CDR1 MNHEY, CDR2 SMNVEV (reference sequence). The CDR3 loop spans 13 amino acids. V gave up 11 bases and J gave up 7 bases; unmatched junction bases: 10. The CDR3 loop reads CASGLAGFNEQFF. The CDR3 DNA is TGTGCCTCGGGCTTAGCGGGATTTAATGAGCAGTTCTTC.

This chain connects TRBV5-6 to TRBJ2-3, with 13 bases lining up with TRBD2. CDR1 and CDR2 from the germline V gene are SGHDT and YYEEEE. Trimming took 0 bases from V and 3 from J; bases not matched to a gene: 4. CDR3 length: 17 amino acids. CDR3 protein: CASSLATSGGLTDTQYF. The CDR3 DNA reads TGTGCCAGCAGCTTGGCGACTAGCGGGGGGCTAACAGATACGCAGTATTTT.

V and J are TRBV6-2 or TRBV6-3 and TRBJ2-1; the D gene is possibly TRBD2 (6 bases). The CDR3 has 19 residues. CDR1 and CDR2 (germline): MNHEY, SVGEGT. V was shortened by 0 bases and J by 1 base, with 19 bases between the two germline ends. CDR3 protein: CASSYSFSGGGESYNEQFF. The CDR3 nucleotides read TGTGCCAGCAGTTACTCCTTTAGCGGTGGGGGTGAGTCCTACAATGAGCAGTTCTTC.

The chain joins TRBV21-1 to TRBJ2-7; the DNA was not compared with TRBD2, the D call given in the table. TRBV21-1 corresponds to a pseudogene. The CDR3 is 16 residues long. This chain's CDR3 is CASSKVGTSGNYEQYF. The DNA of the CDR3 is TGTGCCAGCAGCAAAGTCGGGACTAGCGGAAACTACGAGCAGTACTTC.

This clone was picked up one time. The V gene is TRBV5-5, the J gene TRBJ1-5; possible D gene TRBD1, 5 bases. CDR1 and CDR2 from the germline V gene are SGHKS and YYEKEE (reference sequence). CDR3 length equals 14 residues. V lost 4 bases to trimming and J lost 2 bases, with 10 bases between them. CDR3 protein: CASSPTGGNQPQHF. The CDR3 nucleotides read TGTGCCAGCAGCCCAACGGGGGGCAATCAGCCCCAGCATTTT.

The rearrangement joins TRBV27 to TRBJ1-3; the match to TRBD1 covers 7 bases. The V and J ends lost 6 bases and 1 base, in that order; junction bases with no gene match: 3. Germline V gene data show CDR1 as MNHEY and CDR2 as SMNVEV (reference sequence). This CDR3 has 14 residues. The CDR3 reads CASRRGPSGNTIYF. CDR3 DNA sequence: TGTGCCAGCAGAAGGGGGCCTTCTGGAAACACCATATATTTT.

The V gene is TRBV11-2, the J gene TRBJ2-3, with 10 bases that match TRBD2. The CDR3 has 18 residues. Germline V CDR1 and CDR2: SGHAT, FQNNGV. V trimming: 1 base; J trimming: 3 bases; junction bases outside the gene matches: 10. Here the CDR3 DNA reads TGTGCCAGCAGCTTAGTGACCCGGCTAGCGGGAGTTACAGATACGCAGTATTTT. Residues: CASSLVTRLAGVTDTQYF.

This clone was seen only once. The chain links TRBV19 to TRBJ2-7; TRBD2 aligns across 8 bases. V was clipped by 3 bases and J by 1 base; unmatched bases: 5. This CDR3 is built from 15 residues. Per germline, CDR1 LNHDA and CDR2 SQIVND (reference sequence). The CDR3: CASSMLSGGSYEQYF. The CDR3 nucleotides are TGTGCCAGTAGTATGTTGAGCGGGGGTTCCTACGAGCAGTACTTC.